Detailed here is one T cell receptor beta chain. Its specificity is not known. Researchers ran the PCR with 60 Vbeta and 13 Jbeta primers. Libraries were prepared by immunoSEQ multiplex PCR; TCRdb keeps only in-frame clonotypes and omits some of them. The sample has tens of thousands of clones; roughly 70% are singletons. Trimming took 7 bases from V and 0 from J; bases not matched to a gene: 8. This CDR3 region has 17 residues. Germline loops: CDR1 SGHTS, CDR2 YDEGEE. This sample was taken from a study of cytomegalovirus exposure and HLA in healthy donors. Points from the study as a whole: Among CMV-associated TCR beta chains, most appeared HLA-restricted in a later analysis.

This sequence originates from a man over 45 in good health and CMV-seronegative. Sample: PBMCs. The V call is TRBV5-8, the J call TRBJ2-6; 9 nucleotides match TRBD1. This chain's CDR3 is CASPRDRVHSGANVLTF. The DNA of the CDR3 is TGTGCCAGCCCCCGGGACAGGGTTCACTCTGGGGCCAACGTCCTGACTTTC.